The sequence of this T cell receptor beta chain was determined in a study of beta chain features in type 1 diabetes. Points on this clone: The antigen is unknown.

One heparinised blood draw, averaging about 0.11 L, came from each donor. Each of the CD4+ naive, central memory, regulatory and stem cell-like memory populations was sorted via CD45RO/CCR7/CD25/CD127/CD95/CD27. Study conclusions and caveats: Type 1 diabetes patients had moderately but significantly shorter TCRB CDR3s in all four CD4+ subsets.

The CDR3 spans 13 residues. Trimming pared 9 bases from V and 1 base from J, leaving 13 bases between. Germline CDR1 and CDR2: MNHNY and SVGAGI (reference sequence). Expressed TCRB transcripts were sequenced, since all the RNA that had been isolated was reverse transcribed. Only in-frame clones appear in the TCRdb table, and some are missing; sequencing was by immunoSEQ multiplex PCR. The profile shows hundreds of thousands of clones, roughly 16% of them singletons. The V and J genes are TRBV6-6 and TRBJ2-7; D is perhaps TRBD1 (5 bases). The sequenced material came from naive CD4+ T cells from blood. The receptor was derived from a woman aged 18-30 years in good health. The DNA of the CDR3 is TGTGCCAGTCAGGGCTCTGCGTCCTACGAGCAGTACTTC. Translated, it gives CASQGSASYEQYF.